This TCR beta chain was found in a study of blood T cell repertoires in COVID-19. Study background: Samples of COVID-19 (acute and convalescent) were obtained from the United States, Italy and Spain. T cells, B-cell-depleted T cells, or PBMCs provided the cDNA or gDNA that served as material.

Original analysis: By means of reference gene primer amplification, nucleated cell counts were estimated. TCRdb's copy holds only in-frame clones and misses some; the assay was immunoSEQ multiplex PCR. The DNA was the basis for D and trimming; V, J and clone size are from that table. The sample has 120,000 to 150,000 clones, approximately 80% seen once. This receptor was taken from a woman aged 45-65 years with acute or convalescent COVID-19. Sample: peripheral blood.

The CDR3: CASSTPMGGLETDTQYF. CDR3 nucleotides: TGTGCCAGCAGCACACCTATGGGGGGACTAGAGACAGATACGCAGTATTTT. The chain carries TRBV5-4 and TRBJ2-3; TRBD2 aligns across 8 bases. V lost 4 bases and J lost 3; bases outside the gene matches: 13. The CDR3 totals 17 residues. The germline V gene encodes CDR1 SGHNT and CDR2 YYREEE (reference sequence).